The entry below describes one TCR beta chain. Study processing details: From reference gene primer amplification, estimates of nucleated cell counts were derived. Using immunoSEQ multiplex PCR, the repertoire was profiled, and TCRdb retains in-frame clones only, with some absent. The DNA gave D and trimming, while V, J and clone size come from that table. The sample lists some 33,000 clones, about nine tenths occurring once. The sample is drawn from a study of blood T cell repertoires in COVID-19. For the study at large: The study drew acute and convalescent COVID-19 samples from the United States, Italy and Spain.

V lost 4 bases and J lost 9, with 12 bases in between. CDR3 size: 12 residues. Germline assignment: CDR1 SEHNR and CDR2 FQNEAQ (reference sequence). The sequencing input was peripheral blood. The source of this sequence is a man aged 60 to 75 with acute or convalescent COVID-19. This chain links TRBV7-9 with TRBJ2-5; the D gene is possibly TRBD2 (6 bases). The CDR3 nucleotides read TGTGCCAGCAGCTGGGACTGGGAAGCCCAGTACTTC. Amino acids: CASSWDWEAQYF.